The 13 T cell receptor beta chains below were found in one sample sequenced in a study of cytomegalovirus exposure and HLA in healthy donors. PCR was performed using 60 Vbeta and 13 Jbeta primers. The repertoire was sequenced with immunoSEQ multiplex PCR; TCRdb's copy has only in-frame clones and lacks some. This sample has over 35,000 clones, with around 64% found just once. Sequencing input: PBMCs. The receptors come from a human donor in good health.

This chain uses TRBV4-3 with TRBJ1-2; maybe TRBD1 (5 bases). This CDR3 has 14 amino acids. V lost 0 bases, J lost 4 bases, and 9 bases lay in between. In germline, CDR1 is LGHNA, CDR2 YSLEER. The CDR3 is CASSQEDTAYGYTF. The CDR3 nucleotides read TGCGCCAGCAGCCAAGAGGACACAGCCTATGGCTACACCTTC.

The CDR3 sequence: CASTTQGKGSSPLHF. Written as DNA, the CDR3 is TGTGCCAGCACCACACAGGGTAAGGGAAGTTCACCCCTCCACTTT. This chain joins TRBV7-2 and TRBJ1-6; TRBD1 might be the D (6 bases). This CDR3 has 15 residues. Trimming stripped 7 bases from V and 9 bases from J, with 19 bases between. The germline gives CDR1 SGHTA, CDR2 FQGNSA. Filled out from reference TRBV7-2 and TRBJ1-6, the complete variable domain reads GAGVSQSPSNKVTEKGKDVELRCDPISGHTALYWYRQSLGQGLEFLIYFQGNSAPDKSGLPSDRFSAERTGGSVSTLTIQRTQQEDSAVYLCASTTQGKGSSPLHFGNGTRLTVT.

This clone turned up a few times. The rearrangement links TRBV7-2 to TRBJ2-7, with a possible D match to TRBD2 (5 bases). Germline assignment: CDR1 SGHTA and CDR2 FQGNSA. V was shortened by 5 bases and J by 7 bases, with 21 bases between the two germline ends. The CDR3 runs to 15 residues. The CDR3, as DNA: TGTGCCAGCAGCCCCCCGCCCGGCGGGTCTCAGGAGCAGTACTTC. Amino acids: CASSPPPGGSQEQYF.

The chain couples TRBV30 to TRBJ1-5, with TRBD1 matching 7 bases. The V gene end was trimmed by 0 bases and the J gene end by 8 bases; junction bases not matched to a gene: 4. Germline CDR1 GTSNPN, CDR2 SVGIG (reference sequence). This CDR3 is built from 13 residues. The CDR3 loop reads CAWSVAGGKPQHF. Written as DNA, the CDR3 is TGTGCCTGGAGTGTTGCAGGGGGAAAGCCCCAGCATTTT.

The V call is TRBV6-5, the J call TRBJ1-3; possible D gene TRBD1, 5 bases. V was trimmed by 0 bases and J by 4 bases, leaving 13 bases between them. The CDR3 spans 16 residues. The germline V gene encodes CDR1 MNHEY and CDR2 SVGAGI. CDR3 region: CASSYSKAGSGNTIYF. The CDR3 DNA reads as TGTGCCAGCAGTTACTCGAAGGCAGGGTCGGGAAACACCATATATTTT.

The rearrangement uses TRBV10-3 and TRBJ1-2, with 12 positions matching TRBD1. The germline V gene encodes CDR1 ENHRY and CDR2 SYGVKD. CDR3 length equals 16 residues. Trimming cost V 7 bases and J 3 bases; bases outside gene matches: 9. The CDR3 loop is CAINPGQGAQDYGYTF. CDR3 DNA: TGTGCCATCAACCCGGGACAGGGGGCGCAGGACTATGGCTACACCTTC.

The chain's CDR3 is CASSLIGGSVQETQYF. In nucleotides, the CDR3 is TGTGCCAGCAGCTTAATTGGGGGGAGCGTCCAAGAGACCCAGTACTTC. V usage is TRBV7-2 and J usage is TRBJ2-5; D is perhaps TRBD2 (6 bases). V gave up 2 bases and J gave up 1 base, with 14 bases separating them. Looked up from germline, CDR1 is SGHTA and CDR2 is FQGNSA. The CDR3 has 16 amino acids. The variable domain in full, completed from reference TRBV7-2 and TRBJ2-5, reads GAGVSQSPSNKVTEKGKDVELRCDPISGHTALYWYRQSLGQGLEFLIYFQGNSAPDKSGLPSDRFSAERTGGSVSTLTIQRTQQEDSAVYLCASSLIGGSVQETQYFGPGTRLLVL.

The chain couples TRBV19 to TRBJ1-2; D unclear. Germline CDR1 LNHDA, CDR2 SQIVND (reference sequence). CDR3 length: 12 residues. Trimming stripped 1 base from V and 8 bases from J, with 8 bases between. In DNA, the CDR3 is TGTGCCAGTAGTATAGGGGCGCGAGGCTACACCTTC. This encodes CASSIGARGYTF.

The rearrangement uses TRBV30 and TRBJ1-5; a weak D match, TRBD1 (6 bases). V was trimmed by 1 base and J by 2 bases, leaving 9 bases between them. Per germline, CDR1 GTSNPN and CDR2 SVGIG (reference sequence). The length of the CDR3 is 14 residues. The CDR3 loop is CAWSGTVRNQPQHF. The CDR3 coding sequence is TGTGCCTGGAGTGGGACAGTGCGCAATCAGCCCCAGCATTTT.

The chain is built from TRBV7-2 and TRBJ2-2; 10 nucleotides agree with TRBD1. This CDR3 has 15 amino acids. Germline assignment: CDR1 SGHTA and CDR2 FQGNSA. V dropped 5 bases and J dropped 4; count of bases not matched to a gene: 4. CDR3 in amino acids: CASSPRDRGTGELFF. CDR3 sequence (DNA): TGTGCCAGCAGCCCCAGGGACAGGGGCACCGGGGAGCTGTTTTTT.

The chain couples TRBV28 to TRBJ1-5, with TRBD1 matching over 10 bases. The length of the CDR3 is 15 residues. V lost 5 bases and J lost 4; bases outside the gene matches: 5. CDR1 is MDHEN, CDR2 SYDVKM, per germline. DNA for the CDR3: TGTGCCAGCAGTCGCAGACAGGGGGCGAATCAGCCCCAGCATTTT. Its protein is CASSRRQGANQPQHF.

The CDR3 loop is CASSYSGRGMSPLHF. As DNA, the CDR3 is TGTGCCAGCAGTTACTCTGGGAGGGGCATGTCACCCCTCCACTTT. The chain employs TRBV6-5 and TRBJ1-6, with a possible D match to TRBD1 (5 bases). CDR1 is MNHEY and CDR2 is SVGAGI in the germline V gene. Trimming took off 0 bases at V and 10 bases at J, with 13 bases between the two ends. The CDR3 runs 15 residues.

V gene TRBV10-3 combines with J gene TRBJ2-7; possible D gene TRBD2, 6 bases. CDR1 and CDR2 (germline): ENHRY, SYGVKD. Trimming removed 6 bases from V and 5 bases from J, with 11 bases in between. The CDR3 loop spans 12 amino acids. Written as DNA, the CDR3 is TGTGCCATCAGCGTAGGCGGGGACGAGCAGTACTTC. The encoded protein is CAISVGGDEQYF.